The 32 T cell receptor delta chains below were found in one sample sequenced in a study of γδ T cells in repeated Plasmodium falciparum infection (dated by TCRdb to the early 2020s). Vgamma9/Vdelta2+ and Vdelta2-negative gammadelta T cell populations were flow-sorted from peripheral blood mononuclear cells for bulk TCR repertoire analysis. Library creation used multiplex PCR. Reads for this sample came from an Illumina MiSeq. TCRdb reprocessed the public data with the CATT caller; entries with the same nucleotide sequence were combined afterwards. For this sample the table gives around 50,000 delta-chain clones, of which about 1.9% were detected only once. The ten largest clones take up 24% of the sample. Sequenced sample: gamma-delta T cells from blood. These receptor sequences come from a pool of human donors (malaria-infected and uninfected, not separated).

The table lists this clone with a few counts. TCRdb's protein, taken from a much larger clone, differs from this DNA's translation at residue 15, likely owing to a read error; the protein displayed comes from the DNA. This chain joins TRDV1 and TRDJ1; 10 bases match TRDD3. No J segment appears in TCRdb, so it was assigned here by matching the sequence to germline. The germline gives CDR1 TSWWSYY, CDR2 QGS. There are 26 residues in the CDR3. Losses at the gene ends were 0 bases for V and 0 bases for J; bases not matched to a gene: 31. The CDR3 DNA reads as TGTGCTCTTGGGGAACTGGTCCTCCCTGTACTGGGGGATTACCGCCCCTTCGGTCCTTACACCGATAAACTCATCTTT. Protein sequence: CALGELVLPVLGDYRPFGPYTDKLIF.

On this clone itself: Only one base separates this from a far larger clonotype, so it likely reflects a read error. The sample contains more than one DNA sequence encoding this CDR3. This chain joins TRDV1 and TRDJ1; 13 bases align to TRDD3. The J gene was not available in TCRdb and was assigned here by matching the DNA to germline segments. Germline CDR1 is TSWWSYY and CDR2 is QGS. The CDR3 covers 20 residues. The CDR3, as DNA: TGTGCCCTTGGGGAAGTTGCTACCTCTCACTGGGGGATACGTCCCAACAAACTCATCTTT. Protein: CALGEVATSHWGIRPNKLIF.

This clone was picked up a small number of times. TCRdb's listed protein matches a much larger clone and diverges from this DNA's translation at residue 18, likely through a read error; the protein shown comes from the DNA. The V and J genes are TRDV1 and TRDJ1; 9 bases map to TRDD3. The J gene, missing from TCRdb, was assigned here through DNA to germline matching. The CDR3 extends over 22 amino acids. Germline lookup yields CDR1 TSWWSYY and CDR2 QGS. The CDR3, as DNA: TGTGCTCTTGGGGAAAACCAATTCAAGTACTGGGGGACACCTCTGTACACCAATAAACTCATCTTT. This codes for CALGENQFKYWGTPLYTNKLIF.

The table lists this clone with a few counts. A far bigger clonotype differs at one base, so this is likely a read error. Other DNA sequences from this sample encode an identical CDR3 as well. The V gene is TRDV1, but the J gene lacks a call; the D call TRDD3 from the table was never checked on the DNA. The V gene's germline CDR1 is TSWWSYY and CDR2 QGS. The CDR3 contains 15 residues. Here the CDR3 reads CALGVLRISSPKLIF. The CDR3 nucleotides read TGTGCTCTTGGGGTCCTCCGGATATCCTCTCCCAAGCTCATCTTT.

As to this clone: This probably arose from a read error, given a far larger clone one base away. This sample also contains other DNA sequences that code for the same CDR3. The V gene reported is TRDV1; the J gene is uncalled; the table's D call, TRDD3, was not checked against the DNA. CDR1 and CDR2 (germline): TSWWSYY, QGS. The CDR3 is 24 residues long. The DNA for the CDR3 is TGTGCTCTTGGGGAACTTAGAGTCTTCACCTGGGCAGGATGGGGATACAGGCTCACCGATAAACTCATCTTC. Translating it yields CALGELRVFTWAGWGYRLTDKLIF.

This clone turned up a few times. A read error likely explains why the TCRdb protein, taken from a much larger clone, differs from this DNA's translation at residue 24; the protein shown is translated from the DNA. The J gene is TRDJ1, the V gene TRDV1; 10 bases line up with TRDD3. No J gene is reported in TCRdb; it was inferred here by comparing the DNA with germline. This CDR3 region has 27 residues. In germline, CDR1 is TSWWSYY, CDR2 QGS. The CDR3 sequence is CALGELRYWVPFKYWGILGAYTDELIF. DNA of the CDR3: TGTGCTCTTGGGGAACTTCGGTACTGGGTCCCGTTCAAATACTGGGGGATCCTGGGGGCGTACACCGATGAACTCATCTTT.

This clone was seen a few times. This probably arose from a read error, given a far larger clone one base away. This specimen includes other DNA sequences encoding the same CDR3. The chain employs TRDV1 and TRDJ1; 10 nucleotides agree with TRDD3. The length of the CDR3 is 21 residues. Germline V CDR1 and CDR2: TSWWSYY, QGS. The CDR3 DNA reads TGCGCTCTTGGGGAGGTATGTTCCTCCTTCCTGGGGGATAGCAACACCGATAAACTCATCTTT. This sequence encodes CALGEVCSSFLGDSNTDKLIF.

The table lists this clone with many counts. The amino acid sequence in TCRdb belongs to a much larger clone and departs from this DNA's translation at residue 11, likely a sequencing read error; the sequence shown is translated from the DNA. The rearrangement links TRDV2 to TRDJ1; 13 bases map to TRDD3. Since TCRdb gives no J gene, matching the DNA to germline was used here to assign it. Losses at the gene ends were 3 bases for V and 1 base for J; bases not matched to a gene: 10. This CDR3 spans 18 amino acids. Germline assignment: CDR1 GEAIGNYY and CDR2 EKD. Here the CDR3 reads CACDVLGDTRPGTDKLIF. In nucleotides, the CDR3 is TGTGCCTGTGACGTACTGGGGGATACGCGGCCAGGCACCGATAAACTCATCTTT.

This clone has only a few counts. This DNA's translation differs at residue 9 from TCRdb's protein, which comes from a much larger clone; a read error is likely, and the protein shown is translated from the DNA. The V and J genes are TRDV1 and TRDJ1, with D possibly matching TRDD3 (6 bases). The J gene, left out of TCRdb, was set here by checking the DNA against germline. The germline V and J ends were trimmed by 5 bases and 5 bases, with 18 bases remaining between them. Germline V gives CDR1 TSWWSYY, CDR2 QGS. The length of the CDR3 is 15 residues. CDR3 region: CALGRIGGDRDKLIF. The CDR3 region has the DNA TGTGCTCTTGGGAGGATCGGGGGGGACCGGGATAAACTCATCTTT.

This clone was found a few times. The chain combines TRAV29/DV5 with TRDJ1, with D perhaps being TRDD2 or TRDD3 (8 bases each). V was pared by 2 bases and J by 3 bases, with 32 bases between. Germline V gene lookup returns CDR1 NSMFDY and CDR2 ISSIKDK. The CDR3 length is 20 residues. The CDR3 DNA is TGTGCAGCAAGTACTACTTCCTACGAAGTTCCGGGGATACTGGCCGATAAACTCATCTTT. Its protein is CAASTTSYEVPGILADKLIF. The full variable domain, completed using reference TRAV29/DV5 and TRDJ1, is DQQVKQNSPSLSVQEGRISILNCDYTNSMFDYFLWYKKYPAEGPTFLISISSIKDKNEDGRFTVFLNKSAKHLSLHIVPSQPGDSAVYFCAASTTSYEVPGILADKLIFGKGTRVTVEP.

This clone was seen ten or more times. This probably arose from a read error, given a far larger clone one base away. The sample carries other DNA sequences with the same CDR3. The chain recombines TRDV3 with TRDJ3; 11 bases match TRDD3. V was clipped by 3 bases and J by 2 bases; unmatched bases: 42. This CDR3 spans 29 amino acids. CDR1 is TVYSNPD and CDR2 is GDNSRS in the germline V gene (reference sequence). CDR3 sequence: CAFPVPSYPRSANYWGIIVGAWDTRQMFF. In nucleotides, the CDR3 is TGTGCCTTCCCCGTGCCTTCCTACCCCAGATCTGCCAATTACTGGGGGATAATCGTCGGGGCCTGGGACACCCGACAGATGTTTTTC.

This clone was detected a few times. A read error likely explains why the TCRdb protein, taken from a much larger clone, differs from this DNA's translation at residue 10; the protein shown is translated from the DNA. This chain joins TRDV2 and TRDJ1; 9 bases fit TRDD3. TCRdb lists no J gene, so it was determined here by aligning the DNA to germline. Germline CDR1 is GEAIGNYY and CDR2 is EKD. J gave up 4 bases and V 3 bases, and 11 bases lay outside the gene matches. This CDR3 spans 16 amino acids. The CDR3 here is CACDLLGEKPFDKLIF. The CDR3 bases are TGTGCCTGTGACCTACTGGGGGAGAAGCCCTTCGATAAACTCATCTTT.

This clone showed up just a few times. A read error is the likely source, as a far larger clone sits one nucleotide away. Other nucleotide sequences from this sample produce the same CDR3. This chain joins TRDV1 and TRDJ1; TRDD3 matches 11 bases. TCRdb records no J gene; here it was assigned by comparing the DNA to germline. The germline gives CDR1 TSWWSYY, CDR2 QGS. This CDR3 region has 24 residues. Here the CDR3 DNA reads TGTGCTCTTGGGGAACTGGAAACTATATACTGGGGGATAAGGATGGGCCGCTACACTGATAAACTCATCTTT. It codes for CALGELETIYWGIRMGRYTDKLIF.

There are a few counts of this clone. A far larger clone is off by one base, so a read error is likely. At the DNA level, this CDR3 is encoded by other sequences in the same sample as well. No J gene was assigned, while the V gene was called as TRDV1; TRDD3 is the table's D call and was not checked against the DNA. The germline CDR1 and CDR2 sequences are TSWWSYY and QGS. The CDR3 runs to 21 residues. The CDR3 nucleotides are TGTGCTCTTGGGTCTCCTTCCGGATTCTACTGGGGGATCCCTTACACCGATAAACTCATCTTC. It encodes CALGSPSGFYWGIPYTDKLIF.

For this clone: TCRdb attributes to this sequence the protein of a much larger clone, which differs from the DNA translation at residue 5; a read error is likely, and the protein displayed is translated from the DNA. This sequence joins TRDV3 and TRDJ1; 10 nucleotides line up with TRDD3. TCRdb carries no J gene annotation; the J gene was assigned here by matching the DNA with germline. This CDR3 spans 16 amino acids. V lost 4 bases, J lost 0 bases, and 11 bases stayed unmatched. CDR1 TVYSNPD and CDR2 GDNSRS come from the germline V gene (reference sequence). Here the CDR3 reads CACVSLGDLYTDKLIF. As DNA, the CDR3 is TGTGCCTGTGTTTCACTGGGGGATTTGTACACCGATAAACTCATCTTT.

This clone was detected ten times or more. With a far larger clone one base away, a read error is the likely cause. This same CDR3 is encoded by further DNA sequences in the sample. The V and J genes are TRDV2 and TRDJ1, with 11 positions matching TRDD3. As TCRdb names no J gene, one was assigned here on the basis of a DNA match to germline. CDR3 size: 17 residues. The germline V gene encodes CDR1 GEAIGNYY and CDR2 EKD. CDR3 loop: CACDSLLGDKNTDKLIF. The CDR3 DNA sequence: TGTGCCTGTGACTCCTTACTGGGGGATAAGAACACAGATAAACTCATCTTT.

This clone was observed a few times. TCRdb's listed protein matches a much larger clone and diverges from this DNA's translation at residue 3, likely through a read error; the protein shown comes from the DNA. V usage is TRDV3 and J usage is TRDJ1, with 11 positions matching TRDD3. Assignment of the J gene here rests on matching the DNA to germline, because TCRdb gives none. The CDR3 has 14 residues. Germline V CDR1 and CDR2: TVYSNPD, GDNSRS (reference sequence). V was pared by 5 bases and J by 8 bases, with 13 bases of the junction left unmatched. CDR3 nucleotides: TGTGCCGCCTATTACTGGGGGATAGGGCCAAAACTCATCTTT. Residues: CAAYYWGIGPKLIF.

In the case of this clone: A read error is possible here, since a much larger clone lies one base away. The J segment was not called; the V segment is TRDV1; the D call of TRDD3 is as the table states it, not checked on the DNA. Per the germline V gene, CDR1 is TSWWSYY and CDR2 is QGS. The CDR3 contains 23 residues. CDR3 sequence: CALGELFPHLFLGLLGGDRPLIF. The CDR3 DNA reads as TGTGCTCTTGGGGAACTTTTCCCTCACCTCTTCCTTGGACTACTGGGTGGCGACAGACCACTGATCTTT.

This clone has more than one count but fewer than ten. This clone may be a read error of a much larger clone one base away. The sample holds other DNA sequences that translate to the same CDR3. The rearrangement links TRDV1 to TRDJ1, with unresolved D. Germline V CDR1 and CDR2: TSWWSYY, QGS. This CDR3 comprises 15 residues. CDR3 amino acids: CALGEILTLTDKLIF. In DNA, the CDR3 is TGTGCTCTTGGGGAAATTCTAACCCTAACCGATAAGCTCATCTTT.

This clone occurred many times. The translation of this DNA and the TCRdb protein of a much larger clone differ at residue 8, probably owing to a read error; the protein shown here is translated from the DNA. The chain is built from TRDV1 and TRDJ1; 13 bases agree with TRDD3. TCRdb lists no J gene, so it was determined here by aligning the DNA to germline. V dropped 3 bases and J dropped 0; count of bases not matched to a gene: 22. The CDR3 sequence is 23 residues long. Looked up from germline, CDR1 is TSWWSYY and CDR2 is QGS. The DNA for the CDR3 is TGTGCTCTTGGGGACCCGACCCTATCCCGTACTGGGGGATACGCGGGGTACACCGATAAACTCATCTTT. Encoded protein: CALGDPTLSRTGGYAGYTDKLIF.

This clone was found many times. Translating this DNA gives a protein that differs at residue 7 from the TCRdb one, which belongs to a much larger clone; a read error is likely, and the protein shown is this translation. V usage is TRDV1 and J usage is TRDJ4; D may be TRDD3 (7 bases). No J gene was available from TCRdb, and it was assigned here by a germline match of the DNA. In germline, CDR1 is TSWWSYY, CDR2 QGS. V was shortened by 5 bases and J by 0 bases, with 34 bases between the two germline ends. The CDR3 has 21 amino acids. This CDR3 reads CALGPYLLHVLGIAMARPLIF. The DNA of the CDR3 is TGTGCTCTTGGGCCTTACCTCCTACACGTACTGGGGATCGCAATGGCCAGACCCCTGATCTTT.

As concerns this clone: TCRdb shows a much larger clone's protein in place of this DNA's translation, and the two differ at residue 11, likely through a read error; the protein shown is translated from the DNA. This chain links TRDV1 with TRDJ1, with TRDD3 matching 13 bases. Germline-derived CDR1 and CDR2 are TSWWSYY and QGS. V was clipped by 4 bases and J by 1 base; unmatched bases: 33. This CDR3 region has 26 residues. CDR3 sequence reads: CALGAGFQVYHEFYWGIRGGTDKLIF. CDR3 nucleotides: TGTGCTCTTGGGGCAGGGTTTCAGGTCTACCACGAATTTTACTGGGGGATACGCGGGGGCACCGATAAACTCATCTTT.

Turning to this clone: For this DNA, TCRdb reports the protein of a much larger clone, which diverges at residue 14, most likely from a read error; the protein presented here is translated directly from the DNA. The V gene is given as TRDV2, and no J gene call is available; whether TRDD3, the table's D call, matches the DNA was not checked. The CDR3 spans 16 residues. Germline V lookup: CDR1 GEAIGNYY, CDR2 EKD. Here the CDR3 DNA reads TGTGCCTGTGACCCGGTACAGGGGGAATACACCGATAAACCCATCTTT. It translates to CACDPVQGEYTDKPIF.

The table lists this clone with many counts. This likely came from a read error, as a far larger clone is one base away. The sample has other DNA sequences that encode this CDR3 too. This sequence joins TRDV3 and TRDJ1; D is perhaps TRDD3 (10 bases). TCRdb offers no J gene call, so here the DNA was matched to germline to obtain one. CDR3 length: 21 amino acids. Germline loops: CDR1 TVYSNPD, CDR2 GDNSRS (reference sequence). DNA of the CDR3: TGTGCCTTAGCTTGGCCTTCCTCCCCGTACTGGGGGATCCTTCCTACCGACAAACTCATCTTT. This encodes CALAWPSSPYWGILPTDKLIF.

This clone was picked up many times. The TCRdb protein, from a much larger clone, departs from this DNA's translation at residue 4, likely by read error; the protein shown derives from the DNA. CDR3 loop: CAAGASMYTDKLIF. The CDR3, as DNA: TGTGCAGCAGGCGCGAGTATGTACACCGATAAACTCATCTTT. The gene calls are TRAV29/DV5 and TRDJ1, with D unclear. From germline, CDR1 is NSMFDY and CDR2 ISSIKDK. This CDR3 comprises 14 residues. Trimming removed 4 bases at V and 0 bases at J, with 13 bases between.

At least ten counts were recorded for this clone. The chain is built from TRDV1 and TRDJ1; a possible D gene is TRDD3 (9 bases). The CDR3 runs to 20 residues. The V and J ends lost 2 bases and 3 bases respectively, with 28 bases between them. CDR1 is TSWWSYY and CDR2 is QGS in the germline V gene. CDR3 nucleotide sequence: TGTGCTCTTGGGGAAGGACTACTTCCTACACTGGGGATACGTCCCGATAAACTCATCTTT. It translates to CALGEGLLPTLGIRPDKLIF.

The table lists this clone with a few counts. TCRdb's protein, taken from a much larger clone, differs from this DNA's translation at residue 15, likely owing to a read error; the protein displayed comes from the DNA. The chain couples TRDV1 to TRDJ1; 7 nucleotides line up with TRDD3. CDR3 length equals 23 residues. Looked up from germline, CDR1 is TSWWSYY and CDR2 is QGS. CDR3 loop: CALGEGSFPSFVLGYGYTDKLIF. CDR3 DNA sequence: TGTGCTCTTGGGGAAGGTTCTTTCCCTTCGTTCGTACTGGGGTATGGATACACCGATAAACTGATCTTT.

A word on this clone: A read error may explain this, as a much larger clone is one base away. The V call is TRDV2, the J call TRDJ1; 10 bases fit TRDD3. The CDR3 loop spans 16 amino acids. Germline V gene sequence: CDR1 GEAIGNYY, CDR2 EKD. V lost 3 bases to trimming and J lost 0 bases; unmatched junction nucleotides: 6. The CDR3, as DNA: TGTGCCTGTGACGCCCTGGGGGATATTGACACCGATAAACTCATCTTT. Protein: CACDALGDIDTDKLIF.

This clone was seen repeatedly, ten times or more. A read error may be the cause here, since a much bigger clone is one base away. This chain uses TRDV1 with TRDJ1; TRDD3 matches at 9 bases. Germline assignment: CDR1 TSWWSYY and CDR2 QGS. This CDR3 has 23 residues. CDR3 coding DNA: TGTGCTCCTGGGGAACTTGGGGCTAGATCGTACTGGGGGACGCGCTATTACACCGATAAACTCATCTTT. As protein: CAPGELGARSYWGTRYYTDKLIF.

In this sample, this clone turned up many times. A single base is all that separates this from a far larger clone, so a read error is likely. This CDR3 is also generated by other DNA sequences in the sample. The CDR3 is CAYRSRRPQTARGYTEYTDKLIF. As DNA, the CDR3 is TGTGCTTATAGGAGCCGCCGACCCCAAACCGCCCGGGGATACACCGAATACACCGATAAACTCATCTTT. The chain carries TRAV38-2/DV8 and TRDJ1, with 8 nucleotides matching TRDD3. The J gene is absent in TCRdb and was assigned here via DNA matching to germline. Germline values: CDR1 TSESDYY, CDR2 QEAYKQQN. Trimming took 1 base from V and 0 from J; bases not matched to a gene: 26. The CDR3 spans 23 residues.

This clone was observed at least ten times. This is likely an artifact of a read error, given a far larger clone one base away. The chain employs TRDV1 and TRDJ1; 10 positions match TRDD3. CDR1 TSWWSYY and CDR2 QGS come from the germline V gene. With V trimmed by 1 base and J by 3 bases, 23 bases remained unmatched. This CDR3 has 22 residues. CDR3 residues: CALGERTFYWGMIREYADKLIF. In nucleotides, the CDR3 is TGTGCTCTTGGGGAACGAACTTTCTACTGGGGGATGATAAGAGAGTACGCCGATAAACTCATCTTT.

This clone was observed a handful of times. One base separates it from a far larger clone, so it is likely a read error. Other DNA sequences from this sample encode an identical CDR3 as well. The CDR3, as DNA: TGTGCTCTTGGGTCAACTTGGGCGGCTCCCTTCTTGTTTGGGGGATACGACACCGATAAACTCATCTTT. Protein sequence: CALGSTWAAPFLFGGYDTDKLIF. The chain is built from TRDV1 and TRDJ1, with 11 bases identical to TRDD3. TCRdb gives no J gene; it was assigned here by matching the DNA to germline. V dropped 5 bases and J dropped 0; count of bases not matched to a gene: 26. The CDR3 spans 23 residues. CDR1 is TSWWSYY, CDR2 QGS, per germline.